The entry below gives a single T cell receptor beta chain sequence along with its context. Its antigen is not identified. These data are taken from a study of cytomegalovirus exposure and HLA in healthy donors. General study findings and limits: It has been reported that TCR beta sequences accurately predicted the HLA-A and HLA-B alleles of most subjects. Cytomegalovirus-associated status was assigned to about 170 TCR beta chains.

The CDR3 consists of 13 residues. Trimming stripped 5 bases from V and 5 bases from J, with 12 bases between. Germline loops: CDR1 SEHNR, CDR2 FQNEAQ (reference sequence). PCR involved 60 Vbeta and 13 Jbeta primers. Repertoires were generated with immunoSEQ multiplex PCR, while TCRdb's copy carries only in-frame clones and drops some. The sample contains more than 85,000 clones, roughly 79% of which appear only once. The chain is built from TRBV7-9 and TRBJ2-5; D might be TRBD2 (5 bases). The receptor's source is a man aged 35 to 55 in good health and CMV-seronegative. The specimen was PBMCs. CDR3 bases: TGTGCCAGCAGCCCGCGGACTTTGGAGACCCAGTACTTC. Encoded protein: CASSPRTLETQYF.